Described below is a single T cell receptor (beta chain) sequence and its context. TCRdb re-derived calls from the 5' RACE reads in MiXCR, one entry per CDR3 protein. This sample has 620,000 or so distinct CDR3 sequences; 17% occur once, and the top ten carry around 16%. These data belong to a study of T cells after yellow fever vaccination. The V and J ends lost 2 bases and 1 base respectively, with 9 bases between them. This CDR3 is 14 amino acids long. The germline V gene encodes CDR1 SGHTA and CDR2 FQGNSA. The material sequenced was PBMCs, taken 4 to 6 days after the first yellow fever vaccination. The gene calls are TRBV7-2 and TRBJ2-7, with D unresolved. The origin of this receptor is a man between 18 and 29 years old who received the YFV17D yellow fever vaccine. The CDR3 reads CASSLLTGSYEQYF. For the CDR3, the DNA is TGTGCCAGCAGCTTACTGACGGGTTCCTACGAGCAGTACTTC.